The 18 T cell receptor beta chains below come from one sample, sequenced in a study of blood T cell repertoires in COVID-19. The table came from immunoSEQ multiplex PCR; TCRdb's copy has only in-frame clones and leaves some out. This table has over 150,000 clones, about 81% appearing once. The sample comprised PBMCs or T cells enriched from blood (not recorded which). The receptors stem from a woman in her 30s who had recovered from COVID-19.

The V and J genes are TRBV24-1 and TRBJ1-2, with 9 bases fitting TRBD1. The CDR3 is 16 amino acids. Germline V gene data show CDR1 as KGHDR and CDR2 as SFDVKD. The trim removed 4 bases at V and 3 bases at J, leaving 8 bases unmatched. CDR3 protein: CATSESDRGDDYGYTF. CDR3 DNA: TGTGCCACCAGTGAGTCGGACAGGGGCGATGACTATGGCTACACCTTC.

The rearrangement joins TRBV6-5 to TRBJ2-7, with D maybe TRBD1 (5 bases). The length of the CDR3 is 13 residues. The germline V gene encodes CDR1 MNHEY and CDR2 SVGAGI. Trimming shortened V by 4 bases and J by 2 bases, and 9 bases separated the two germline ends. CDR3 loop: CASSFDSPYEQYV. CDR3 in DNA: TGTGCCAGCAGTTTTGACAGTCCCTACGAGCAGTACGTC.

The rearrangement joins TRBV3-1 (or the pseudogene TRBV3-2) to TRBJ2-2, with 10 bases that match TRBD1. Germline V gene data show CDR1 as LGHDT and CDR2 as YNNKEL (reference sequence). Trimming at V came to 1 base and at J to 4 bases, leaving 3 bases not matched to a gene. The CDR3 contains 16 residues. Written as DNA, the CDR3 is TGTGCCAGCAGCCAAGGGACAGGGGGATCCACCGGGGAGCTGTTTTTT. Protein product: CASSQGTGGSTGELFF.

The V and J genes are TRBV5-1 and TRBJ2-2, with D maybe TRBD2 (5 bases). Trimming removed 7 bases from V and 4 bases from J, with 17 bases in between. This CDR3 has 15 amino acids. The germline CDR1 and CDR2 sequences are SGHRS and YFSETQ. The CDR3 sequence is CASSIQEVGTGELFF. Here the CDR3 DNA reads TGCGCCAGCTCGATTCAGGAGGTCGGCACCGGGGAGCTGTTTTTT.

The genes are TRBV10-3 and TRBJ2-1; the D gene is possibly TRBD2 (5 bases). The germline gives CDR1 ENHRY, CDR2 SYGVKD. This CDR3 comprises 14 residues. The germline V and J ends were trimmed by 3 bases and 5 bases, with 11 bases remaining between them. DNA for the CDR3: TGTGCCATCAGTGAAGAGGGTATTAACAATGAGCAGTTCTTC. Residues: CAISEEGINNEQFF.

The genes are TRBV3-1 (or the pseudogene TRBV3-2) and TRBJ2-6, with a possible D match to TRBD1 (6 bases). This CDR3 has 16 amino acids. V was pared by 0 bases and J by 2 bases, with 8 bases between. The V gene's germline CDR1 is LGHDT and CDR2 YNNKEL (reference sequence). The CDR3 spells CASSQDRTAGANVLTF. Written as DNA, the CDR3 is TGTGCCAGCAGCCAAGATCGGACAGCTGGGGCCAACGTCCTGACTTTC.

This chain uses TRBV11-3 with TRBJ2-7; TRBD1 matches at 8 bases. Germline CDR1 reads SGHNT; CDR2 reads YENEEA. V dropped 3 bases and J dropped 5; count of bases not matched to a gene: 9. This CDR3 is built from 15 residues. The CDR3: CASSLGGQGSNEQYF. CDR3 in DNA: TGTGCCAGCAGCTTGGGTGGACAGGGTAGTAACGAGCAGTACTTC.

This clone was observed a single time. The rearrangement uses TRBV3-1 (or the pseudogene TRBV3-2) and TRBJ1-2; tentative D call: TRBD1 (5 bases). The CDR3 covers 15 residues. Germline values: CDR1 LGHDT, CDR2 YNNKEL (reference sequence). V was trimmed by 1 base and J by 4 bases, leaving 13 bases between them. In DNA, the CDR3 is TGTGCCAGCAGCCAAGCTCCAGGGTTAGTCTATGGCTACACCTTC. The encoded protein is CASSQAPGLVYGYTF.

This clone occurred once. This chain joins TRBV7-8 and TRBJ1-3, with 7 bases aligning to TRBD1. V lost 4 bases and J lost 2; bases outside the gene matches: 8. Germline CDR1 SGHVS, CDR2 FQNEAQ. The CDR3 contains 16 residues. The CDR3 DNA is TGTGCCAGCAGCTCCCGACAGGGCTTGGCTGGAAACACCATATATTTT. Translation gives CASSSRQGLAGNTIYF.

The chain joins TRBV4-2 to TRBJ1-1, with 7 bases identical to TRBD1. V was clipped by 0 bases and J by 3 bases; unmatched bases: 13. Germline V gene sequence: CDR1 LGHNA, CDR2 YNFKEQ. This CDR3 has 18 residues. Written as DNA, the CDR3 is TGTGCCAGCAGCCAAGATCGGCAACGACAGGGCTTGTACACTGAAGCTTTCTTT. Protein: CASSQDRQRQGLYTEAFF.

The chain has TRBV23-1 and TRBJ2-3, with 8 bases matching TRBD1. TRBV23-1 is an open reading frame, and its role is uncertain. This CDR3 contains 14 residues. Trimming cost V 3 bases and J 1 base; bases outside gene matches: 0. CDR3 amino acids: CASSQGQGTDTQYF. CDR3 DNA sequence: TGCGCCAGCAGTCAGGGACAGGGCACAGATACGCAGTATTTT.

With respect to this clone: The sample contains more than one DNA sequence encoding this CDR3. The chain carries TRBV7-2 and TRBJ2-3; maybe TRBD2 (6 bases). Germline CDR1 reads SGHTA; CDR2 reads FQGNSA. V lost 4 bases, J lost 5 bases, and 13 bases lay in between. The CDR3 is 14 amino acids. The CDR3 loop is CASSSSGAGDTQYF. The DNA of the CDR3 is TGTGCCAGCAGCTCCTCCGGAGCGGGAGATACGCAGTATTTT.

J is TRBJ1-5 and V is TRBV4-1; TRBD1 matches at 9 bases. The ends lost 1 base at V and 6 bases at J; junction bases unmatched: 4. The CDR3 loop spans 15 amino acids. CDR1 is MGHRA and CDR2 is YSYEKL in the germline V gene. In nucleotides, the CDR3 is TGCGCCAGCAGCCAAGTCGGACAGGGGCCTCAGCCCCAGCATTTT. Its protein is CASSQVGQGPQPQHF.

The chain couples TRBV3-1 (or the pseudogene TRBV3-2) to TRBJ1-1, with D hard to call. This CDR3 region has 14 residues. The V and J ends lost 4 bases and 4 bases respectively, with 13 bases between them. The germline CDR1 and CDR2 sequences are LGHDT and YNNKEL (reference sequence). CDR3 sequence reads: CASSRAGAGTEAFF. CDR3 in DNA: TGTGCCAGCAGCCGCGCCGGAGCGGGCACTGAAGCTTTCTTT.

The CDR3 region is CASSQDGWAAQTYEQYF. CDR3 DNA sequence: TGTGCCAGCAGCCAAGATGGTTGGGCTGCCCAGACCTACGAGCAGTACTTC. V usage is TRBV3-1 (or the pseudogene TRBV3-2) and J usage is TRBJ2-7; no reliable D call. Trimming took off 0 bases at V and 2 bases at J, with 17 bases between the two ends. Germline-derived CDR1 and CDR2 are LGHDT and YNNKEL (reference sequence). This CDR3 spans 17 amino acids.

This rearrangement joins TRBV10-1 to TRBJ2-1; 8 bases align to TRBD2. The CDR3 is made up of 14 amino acids. CDR1 and CDR2 (germline): WNHNN, SYGVQD (reference sequence). The junction had 0 bases not matched to a gene; V was cut back by 2 bases and J by 3 bases. CDR3 bases: TGCGCCAGCAGTGAGACTAGCGGCTACAATGAGCAGTTCTTC. Translating it yields CASSETSGYNEQFF.

J is TRBJ1-5 and V is TRBV6-6; the D is unclear. Trimming pared 4 bases from V and 2 bases from J, leaving 9 bases between. CDR1 is MNHNY and CDR2 is SVGAGI in the germline V gene (reference sequence). The CDR3 runs to 14 residues. The CDR3 sequence is CASSSGFGNQPQHF. Written as DNA, the CDR3 is TGTGCCAGCAGTTCGGGGTTCGGCAATCAGCCCCAGCATTTT.

This clone was counted only a few times. The chain combines TRBV6-1 with TRBJ2-3, with D possibly TRBD2 on 5 matching bases. CDR1 and CDR2 (germline): MNHNS, SASEGT. Between the trimmed V and J ends, which lost 1 base and 0 bases, there was a span of 14 bases. The CDR3 sequence is 17 residues long. CDR3 sequence reads: CASSEVRGMASTDTQYF. For the CDR3, the DNA is TGTGCCAGCAGTGAAGTTCGGGGAATGGCCAGCACAGATACGCAGTATTTT.